The clone carrying this TCR beta chain was detected only once. The antigen is not known. The CDR3 totals 13 residues. Deletions cut 6 bases from V and 7 bases from J, with 13 bases between. The V gene's germline CDR1 is MDHEN and CDR2 SYDVKM. Researchers ran the PCR with 60 Vbeta and 13 Jbeta primers. Original analysis: Approximately 87 million unique TCR beta chains, 9 million to 12 million shared, were counted in a later analysis. Sequencing used immunoSEQ multiplex PCR; TCRdb keeps in-frame clones, though not all of them. V, J and clone size are taken as reported in that table, and D and trimming were inferred from the DNA itself. This table holds 110,000 to 150,000 clones, 68% found once. This sample was taken from a study of cytomegalovirus exposure and HLA in healthy donors. The study's findings and limits: Researchers reported in a later analysis that common viral pathogens appeared linked to several top clusters. Later analysis found that TCR beta chains associated with HLA were more clonally expanded than other, equally common chains.

The clonotype was recovered from a man aged 60-69 years in good health and CMV-seronegative. The sequencing input was PBMCs. V is TRBV28 and J is TRBJ1-5; D call uncertain. The CDR3 nucleotides are TGTGCCAGCAGGCTAGGGCGGGTGCAGCCCCAGCATTTT. Translated, it gives CASRLGRVQPQHF.